This TCR beta chain comes out of a study of T cell responses to AZD1222 COVID-19 vaccine. Background on the study: Samples with a second dose at about 4 or about 12 weeks were pooled together.

Regarding the study as a whole: Among spike-specific TCRs, nearly half reportedly target unmutated variant regions. Donors were largely white British and mainly female; clonal diversity was possibly underestimated. Without day 14 samples, only post-peak T cell repertoires were studied.

Of note for this clone: Its antigen remains unknown.

The CDR3 covers 16 residues. From germline, CDR1 is LGHNA and CDR2 YNFKEQ. The V gene lost 1 base and the J gene lost 0 bases, with 11 bases spanning the gap. Assay: immunoSEQ multiplex PCR; the TCRdb copy retains only in-frame clones and omits some. The table includes about 100,000 clones, roughly nine tenths detected once. The receptor's source is an adult in good health. V gene TRBV4-2 combines with J gene TRBJ2-3; no firm D call. The sequences come from peripheral blood, collected on day 0 of AZD1222 vaccination. CDR3 amino acids: CASSQGAQHSTDTQYF. DNA for the CDR3: TGTGCCAGCAGCCAAGGAGCGCAACATAGCACAGATACGCAGTATTTT.